This TCR beta chain was identified in a study of T-cell memory formation after mild COVID-19 (dated by TCRdb to the early 2020s). For the study in its entirety: TCR sequence clusters from the two donors were found to be largely donor specific. In two donors, T-cell clones that expanded and contracted after mild COVID-19 were followed by sequencing TCRalpha and TCRbeta repertoires longitudinally. The cohort was made up of two young adult volunteers, one female and one male, who were previously healthy.

The reads were generated on an Illumina NovaSeq 6000. Using 5'RACE with constant-segment primers, TCRalpha and TCRbeta cDNA libraries were constructed, with sample barcodes and unique molecular identifiers added in the process. Trizol reagent was used to extract RNA from every sample. The libraries were amplified in two PCR steps, and the second step added a second sample barcode and Illumina TruSeq adapters. Sequencing of libraries was performed on an Illumina NovaSeq with 2 x 150 bp paired-end reads. Processing in the source paper ran as follows. Reads were demultiplexed and collapsed into UMI-guided consensus sequences with migec v1.2.7. Using mixcr v2.1.11, the UMI consensuses were aligned to TRA and TRB V and J templates and assembled into clonotypes. A clonotype was counted as expanded or contracted only if both edgeR and NoisET called the change significant, with noise models trained on biological replicates. For edgeR calls, the thresholds were a false discovery rate-adjusted p below 0.01 and a log2 fold-change of 1. As an exploratory analysis of dynamics, max-normalized trajectories of the 1000 most abundant clonotypes were examined with PCA combined with hierarchical clustering. Separately sequenced CD4+ and CD8+ repertoires were used to assign the CD4 or CD8 phenotype of responding clones. TCRdb reprocessing: public reads trimmed at Q25 with fastp, clones called with MiXCR, in-frame beta chains kept. Every CDR3 protein is listed once, alongside the most common genes and DNA of its rows. The V and J calls reflect TCRdb's pipeline rather than the authors' work. Within this sample are about 400,000 distinct CDR3 sequences, with 24% of them counted one time only. The ten biggest clones cover around 8.1% of the sample.

CDR1 is given as SQVTM and CDR2 as ANQGSEA, both from the germline V gene. The V and J ends are trimmed by 5 bases and 0 bases, leaving 10 bases between them. Measured from the cysteine to the phenylalanine, the CDR3 is 14 residues long. Kept here is only the CDR3 DNA, which spans 42 bases and is read in frame from base 1. Points the paper makes about the study in general: Whether the second-wave clones peaking on day 37 were SARS-CoV-2 specific was not confirmed. Only two mild cases were covered by the study, and larger cohorts that include severe cases with pre-infection samples were considered necessary. Contracting CD4+ clones appeared mostly in the CM and EM memory subsets, whereas CD8+ clones were enriched in EMRA. Clones that contracted from day 15 to 85 showed balanced CD4/CD8 phenotypes, whereas a second wave of clones that expanded from day 15 to 37 leaned towards CD4+. Some responding clones were detected in pre-infection memory, suggesting pre-existing cross-reactive memory T cells joined the SARS-CoV-2 response.

To note about this clonotype: No cognate antigen has been identified for it. Per-base quality was not reported, and no clone a single base away is much larger than it.

Ficoll-Paque density gradient centrifugation was the method used to isolate PBMCs. This receptor was taken from an adult woman who had mild COVID-19 (a few samples of this study predate the infection). The sample titles of this study are shuffled in the database, so cell type and time point are left out; the donor was told from shared clones. The sequenced sample consisted of PBMCs or a T cell subset sorted from them (not recorded which). The receptor chain draws on TRBV29-1 and TRBJ2-2; no confident D gene assignment can be made. The sequence in DNA is TGCAGCGTTTTCGTGGGGACGAACACCGGGGAGCTGTTTTTT. Its protein reads: CSVFVGTNTGELFF.